This T cell receptor beta chain comes out of a study of T cell clones after liver transplantation. Generated by immunoSEQ multiplex PCR, the TCRdb table keeps only in-frame clones and is missing some. The repertoire holds roughly 72,000 clones, with around four fifths as singletons. Findings of the study overall: Post-transplant time points were not standardized, so conclusions are preliminary.

As to this clone: The antigen is not known.

V lost 2 bases and J 7 bases, leaving 9 bases between the germline ends. This CDR3 is built from 13 residues. From germline, CDR1 is SGDLS and CDR2 YYNGEE. This sequence was found in a human patient who received a liver transplant. The graft donor may be the source of some T cells. Sequenced here: CD4+ T cells from blood, sampled around 50 months after liver transplant. J is TRBJ2-2 and V is TRBV9, with no clear D. Here the CDR3 reads CASSVWSSGELFF. CDR3 sequence (DNA): TGTGCCAGCAGCGTGTGGTCCAGCGGGGAGCTGTTTTTT.